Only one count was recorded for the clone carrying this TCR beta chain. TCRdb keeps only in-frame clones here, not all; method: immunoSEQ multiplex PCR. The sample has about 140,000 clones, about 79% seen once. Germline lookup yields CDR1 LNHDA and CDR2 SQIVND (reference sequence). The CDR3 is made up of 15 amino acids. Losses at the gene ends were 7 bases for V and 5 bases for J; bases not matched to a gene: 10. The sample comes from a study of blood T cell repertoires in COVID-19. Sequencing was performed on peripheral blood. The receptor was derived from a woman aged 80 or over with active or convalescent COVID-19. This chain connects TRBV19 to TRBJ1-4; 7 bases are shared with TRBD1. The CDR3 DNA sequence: TGTGCCAGTACTGATGGGCCAGGGGGAAATGAAAAACTGTTTTTT. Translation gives CASTDGPGGNEKLFF. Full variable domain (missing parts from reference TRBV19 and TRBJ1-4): DGGITQSPKYLFRKEGQNVTLSCEQNLNHDAMYWYRQDPGQGLRLIYYSQIVNDFQKGDIAEGYSVSREKKESFPLTVTSAQKNPTAFYLCASTDGPGGNEKLFFGSGTQLSVL.